These T cell receptor beta chains were read from a single sample in a study of cytomegalovirus exposure and HLA in healthy donors. Profiling relied on immunoSEQ multiplex PCR, and the TCRdb table lists in-frame clones only, not all of them. The sample has more than 95,000 clones; 75% to 85% are singletons. Specimen: PBMCs. Receptors originate from a man aged 25-45 years in good health and CMV-seropositive. CDR3s include the opening cysteine and the closing phenylalanine or tryptophan. The D gene is left open where the match is weak. The size entry is marked missing in some rows and otherwise reads once, few, many or a size class.

TRBJ2-7	TRBV5-1	-	-	CASSLGHYEQYF	TGCGCCAGCAGCTTGGGACACTACGAGCAGTACTTC
TRBJ1-5	TRBV5-6	TRBD1	few	CASSLGQGARQPQHF	TGTGCCAGCAGCTTGGGCCAGGGGGCGCGTCAGCCCCAGCATTTT
TRBJ1-2	TRBV9	-	once	CASSLSGRASYGYTF	TGTGCCAGCAGCCTCAGTGGCAGGGCTAGCTATGGCTACACCTTC
TRBJ2-1	TRBV21-1	-	-	CASSPGTTNPYNEQFF	TGTGCCAGCAGTCCCGGGACAACAAATCCTTACAATGAGCAGTTCTTC
TRBJ1-3	TRBV7-6	-	-	CASSFRTPGNTIYF	TGTGCCAGCAGCTTCCGGACACCCGGAAACACCATATATTTT
TRBJ2-1	TRBV29-1	TRBD2	-	CSVVLAGGNEQFF	TGCAGCGTTGTACTAGCGGGGGGAAATGAGCAGTTCTTC
TRBJ1-2	TRBV5-1	TRBD1	-	CASSPRTGADYGYTF	TGCGCCAGCAGCCCCCGGACAGGGGCCGACTATGGCTACACCTTC
TRBJ1-1	TRBV12-5	-	-	CASGLDTNTEAFF	TGTGCTAGTGGTTTGGACACGAACACTGAAGCTTTCTTT
TRBJ2-5	TRBV27	-	-	CASSPLAPGVQETQYF	TGTGCCAGCAGTCCCCTAGCCCCGGGAGTCCAAGAGACCCAGTACTTC
TRBJ1-5	TRBV6-5	TRBD1	-	CATTTGGQPQHF	TGTGCCACCACGACAGGGGGTCAGCCCCAGCATTTT
TRBJ1-3	TRBV6-5	-	-	CASSPTSSGNTIYF	TGTGCCAGCAGCCCTACTAGCTCTGGAAACACCATATATTTT
TRBJ2-1	TRBV6-4	TRBD2	-	CASSVSSGGQEFF	TGTGCCAGCAGTGTGTCTAGCGGGGGTCAGGAGTTCTTC
TRBJ2-2	TRBV5-1	-	-	CASSYHRESNTGELFF	TGCGCCAGCAGCTACCACAGGGAGTCGAACACCGGGGAGCTGTTTTTT
TRBJ1-3	TRBV5-1	TRBD1	-	CASSLGGARGNTIYF	TGCGCCAGCAGCTTAGGGGGCGCGAGGGGAAACACCATATATTTT
TRBJ1-3	TRBV18	-	-	CASSPVDTSSGNTIYF	TGTGCCAGCTCACCGGTGGACACGAGCTCTGGAAACACCATATATTTT
TRBJ1-6	TRBV9	TRBD1	-	CASSVGPGQGKNSPLHF	TGTGCCAGCAGCGTAGGACCGGGACAGGGTAAGAATTCACCCCTCCACTTT
TRBJ1-3	TRBV30	TRBD1	-	CAWATGGSGNTIYF	TGTGCCTGGGCAACAGGGGGCTCTGGAAACACCATATATTTT
TRBJ1-3	TRBV28	-	-	CASSLWSRVTGNTIYF	TGTGCCAGCAGTTTATGGTCCAGGGTCACTGGAAACACCATATATTTT
TRBJ2-7	TRBV18	TRBD1	-	CASSQTGQSYEQYF	TGTGCCAGCTCACAAACGGGACAGTCCTACGAGCAGTACTTC
TRBJ2-1	TRBV11-2	-	-	CASSLDRQDNEQFF	TGTGCCAGCAGCTTAGACCGACAAGACAATGAGCAGTTCTTC
TRBJ2-1	TRBV2	-	-	CASSEPGQAFFEQFF	TGTGCCAGCAGTGAACCGGGACAAGCGTTTTTTGAGCAGTTCTTC
TRBJ2-7	TRBV29-1	-	-	CSVETSPGSYEQYF	TGCAGCGTTGAAACGTCCCCCGGTTCCTACGAGCAGTACTTC
TRBJ1-1	TRBV18	-	-	CASSPPEVWGTEAFF	TGTGCCAGCTCACCACCGGAGGTTTGGGGCACTGAAGCTTTCTTT
TRBJ1-1	TRBV10-3	-	-	CAISAGAGEAFF	TGTGCCATCAGTGCAGGGGCCGGCGAAGCTTTCTTT
TRBJ2-2	TRBV2	TRBD1	-	CASSAGGGTGELFF	TGTGCCAGCAGTGCAGGGGGCGGCACCGGGGAGCTGTTTTTT
TRBJ2-7	TRBV5-1	-	-	CASSLGAAGSYEQYF	TGCGCCAGCAGCTTGGGGGCAGCCGGCTCCTACGAGCAGTACTTC
TRBJ2-7	TRBV15	-	once	CATSRDRRYEQYF	TGTGCCACCAGTCGTGACAGGAGATACGAGCAGTACTTC
TRBJ1-6	TRBV7-6	TRBD1	-	CASSTGQPNAPLHF	TGTGCCAGCAGCACGGGACAGCCCAACGCACCCCTCCACTTT
TRBJ2-1	TRBV9	-	-	CASSARGAPYNEQFF	TGTGCCAGCAGCGCACGCGGGGCCCCCTACAATGAGCAGTTCTTC
TRBJ2-5	TRBV19	-	-	CASSISGEETQYF	TGTGCCAGTAGTATATCCGGGGAAGAGACCCAGTACTTC
TRBJ2-1	TRBV9	-	-	CASSPQDGDNEQFF	TGTGCCAGCAGCCCCCAGGACGGGGACAATGAGCAGTTCTTC
TRBJ1-2	TRBV6-4	-	-	CASSDSTRYGYTF	TGTGCCAGCAGTGACTCGACTCGCTATGGCTACACCTTC
TRBJ2-5	TRBV7-9	-	-	CASSYGVQAYQETQYF	TGTGCCAGCAGTTACGGGGTCCAGGCTTACCAAGAGACCCAGTACTTC
TRBJ2-7	TRBV18	TRBD2	-	CASSQQAGGLFNEQYF	TGTGCCAGCTCCCAACAAGCGGGGGGCCTTTTCAACGAGCAGTACTTC
TRBJ1-6	TRBV7-8	-	-	CASSSKFGSPLHF	TGTGCCAGCAGCTCGAAATTCGGGTCACCCCTCCACTTT
TRBJ2-1	TRBV18	TRBD1	-	CASSPGTGVDEQFF	TGTGCCAGCTCACCCGGGACAGGGGTTGACGAGCAGTTCTTC
TRBJ2-5	TRBV6-1	TRBD2	-	CASRERGQETQYF	TGTGCCAGCAGGGAGCGGGGACAAGAGACCCAGTACTTC
TRBJ1-3	TRBV14	-	-	CASSLPATPSGNTIYF	TGTGCCAGCAGCCTACCGGCGACTCCCTCTGGAAACACCATATATTTT
TRBJ1-2	TRBV7-8	TRBD1	few	CASSLGGTANYGYTF	TGTGCCAGCAGCCTAGGCGGGACAGCTAACTATGGCTACACCTTC
TRBJ2-2	TRBV11-2	TRBD1	-	CASSLWGRGGLDTGELFF	TGTGCCAGCAGCTTATGGGGACGAGGGGGCCTGGACACCGGGGAGCTGTTTTTT
TRBJ1-6	TRBV19	TRBD1	-	CASSITGTGYNSPLHF	TGTGCCAGTAGTATTACCGGGACAGGTTATAATTCACCCCTCCACTTT
TRBJ1-5	TRBV6-6	-	-	CASSLTGRNQPQHF	TGTGCCAGCAGTTTGACAGGCCGCAATCAGCCCCAGCATTTT
TRBJ2-7	TRBV7-8	TRBD1	few	CASSLLPGTALEQYF	TGTGCCAGCAGCCTCCTCCCTGGGACAGCACTCGAGCAGTACTTC
TRBJ2-3	TRBV19	-	-	CASRGGAGADTQYF	TGTGCCAGTAGAGGGGGTGCGGGGGCAGATACGCAGTATTTT
TRBJ2-5	TRBV6-6	TRBD1	few	CASSWGTGRLGETQYF	TGTGCCAGCAGTTGGGGGACAGGCCGGCTTGGAGAGACCCAGTACTTC
TRBJ2-5	TRBV9	TRBD2	few	CASSAVSGGPQETQYF	TGTGCCAGCAGCGCCGTTAGCGGGGGGCCCCAGGAGACCCAGTACTTC